What follows describes a single TCR beta chain. Its antigen is not yet known. The record has no base qualities; no much larger clone is one base away. In the germline V gene, CDR1 corresponds to SGHAT and CDR2 to FQNNGV. V lost 1 base and J lost 4 bases, and the count of bases not matched to a germline gene is 4. The CDR3 measures 15 amino acids from cysteine to phenylalanine. Of the read, only the CDR3 DNA is kept; its 45 bases are in frame from base 1. This record comes from a study of blood T cell repertoires in COVID-19 (dated by TCRdb to the early 2020s). About the full investigation: Samples covering the acute and convalescent phases of COVID-19 were provided by collaborators in the United States, Italy and Spain. The samples were drawn from two sources: the first 160 participants of the ongoing ImmuneRACE study, and 950 to 1,500 subjects contributed by 6 global collaborators. The material from the prospective study consisted of cDNA or gDNA derived from T cells, B-cell-depleted T cells, or PBMCs. Sample metadata almost always included a de-identified subject ID, COVID-19 status, age in years and sex. Deeply sampled blood TCRbeta repertoires from subjects exposed to, actively infected with, or recovered from COVID-19 were included in the dataset. Where available, HLA class I and class II types were taken from metadata supplied by the sample provider and were not determined by assay-based typing. A freely available public database, intended as a resource for researchers studying the immune response to SARS-CoV-2, is where the repertoires were released. The full study reports these points: Clinical and demographic metadata were provided uncurated, with the amount varying by source and participant.

TCRbeta CDR3 regions were amplified from genomic DNA by means of the immunoSEQ Assay, a bias-controlled multiplex PCR. Processing in the source paper ran as follows. The number of nucleated cells in each sample was estimated by amplification of reference gene primers within the assay. To quantify the absolute abundance of each unique TCRbeta CDR3 rearrangement, sequence reads were collapsed and filtered. For each sample, productive Simpson clonality was calculated by taking the square root of Simpson's diversity index across productive rearrangements. In TCRdb, the immuneACCESS table is reduced to in-frame sequences with V and J assigned. These tables do not hold every clone; where another copy was compared, an unresolved V gene accounts for under half, and the others remain unexplained. V, J and clone size were drawn from that table, and D and trimming were deduced from the DNA. Counted in this sample were around 290,000 clones; 90% of them appeared once. The biggest ten clones account for roughly 1.1% of the sample.

Participants in the prospective study were enrolled through a virtual design, were aged 18 to 89 years, and lived in 24 United States geographic areas. In the prospective study, cohorts were assigned on the basis of participant-reported clinical history obtained from a screening survey and a study questionnaire. ImmuneRACE Cohort 3 recovered participants were defined by two consecutive negative NP/OP PCR tests, healthcare professional clearance, or symptom resolution. Each participant in the prospective study had whole blood, serum and a nasopharyngeal or oropharyngeal swab collected by mobile phlebotomists. Additional blood draws and questionnaires over a 2-month period could optionally be provided by prospective study participants. Blood samples from the prospective study were shipped frozen or at room temperature prior to DNA extraction.

Sequencing was carried out using PBMCs or T cells enriched from blood (not recorded which). The source of this sequence is a woman aged 25 to 39 who had recovered from COVID-19. This chain is built from TRBV11-2 and TRBJ1-3, with 7 central nucleotides matching TRBD1. The CDR3 region reads CASSLGQGYGNTIYF. The nucleotide sequence is given as TGTGCCAGCAGCTTAGGACAGGGATACGGAAACACCATATATTTT.